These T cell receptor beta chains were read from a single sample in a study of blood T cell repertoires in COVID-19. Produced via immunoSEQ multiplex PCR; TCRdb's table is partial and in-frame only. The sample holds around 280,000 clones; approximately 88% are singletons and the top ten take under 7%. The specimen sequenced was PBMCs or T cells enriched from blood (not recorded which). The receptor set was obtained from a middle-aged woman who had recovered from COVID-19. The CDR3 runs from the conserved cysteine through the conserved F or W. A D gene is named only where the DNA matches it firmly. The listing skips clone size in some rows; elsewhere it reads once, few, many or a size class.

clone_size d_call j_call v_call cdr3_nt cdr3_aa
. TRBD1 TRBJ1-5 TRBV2 TGTGCCAGCAACAAGGGACAGCGTCAAGAGCCCCAGCATTTT CASNKGQRQEPQHF
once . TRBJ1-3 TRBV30 TGTGCCTGGAGTCTCTGGGAGAACACCATATATTTT CAWSLWENTIYF
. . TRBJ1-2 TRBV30 TGTGCCTGGAGTGTATATACTAACTATGGCTACACCTTC CAWSVYTNYGYTF
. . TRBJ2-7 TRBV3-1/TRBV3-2 TGTGCCAGCAGCCGCCGGGGACTCTACGAGCAGTACTTC CASSRRGLYEQYF
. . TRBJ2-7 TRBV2 TGTGCCAGCAGACCAGGGCTGGGATCCTACGAGCAGTACTTC CASRPGLGSYEQYF
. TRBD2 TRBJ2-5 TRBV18 TGTGCCAGCTCACCGGTTGGGCATAGCGGGAGCCAAGAGACCCAGTACTTC CASSPVGHSGSQETQYF
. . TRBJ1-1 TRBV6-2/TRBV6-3 TGTGCCAGCAGTTACCAGGCTACGAGCACTGAAGCTTTCTTT CASSYQATSTEAFF
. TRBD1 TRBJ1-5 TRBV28 TGTGCCAGCAGCCCGGACAGGGGGAATCAGCCCCAGCATTTT CASSPDRGNQPQHF
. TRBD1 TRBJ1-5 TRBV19 TGTGCCAGTAGCGGGACAGATCCTACCTTTGCAGGTCAGCCCCAGCATTTT CASSGTDPTFAGQPQHF
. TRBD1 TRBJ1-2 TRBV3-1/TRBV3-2 TGTGCCAGCAGCCACGGGACAGGCCGGACCTATGGCTACACCTTC CASSHGTGRTYGYTF
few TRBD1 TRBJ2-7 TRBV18 TGTGCCAGCTCACCAGGGACAGGTGGTTACGAGCAGTACTTC CASSPGTGGYEQYF
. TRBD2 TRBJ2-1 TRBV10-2 TGCGCCAGCAGAGAAATAGCGGGGGTCTCCTACAATGAGCAGTTCTTC CASREIAGVSYNEQFF
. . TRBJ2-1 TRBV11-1 TGTGCCAGCAGACTAGACACCCTTTCTTACAATGAGCAGTTCTTC CASRLDTLSYNEQFF
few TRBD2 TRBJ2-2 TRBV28 TGTGCCAGCGGAGGACTAGCGGAAGGGACCGGGGAGCTGTTTTTT CASGGLAEGTGELFF
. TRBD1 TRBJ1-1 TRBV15 TGTGCCACCAGCAGAACCGACAGGGTCACTGAAGCTTTCTTT CATSRTDRVTEAFF
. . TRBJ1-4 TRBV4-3 TGCGCCAGCAGCCCCCAGGGTTCCACTAATGAAAAACTGTTTTTT CASSPQGSTNEKLFF
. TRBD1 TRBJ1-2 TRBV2 TGTGCCAGCGGGACAGGTCTGGGGTATGGCTACACCTTC CASGTGLGYGYTF
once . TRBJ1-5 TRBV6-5 TGTGCCAGCAAAATCGGGGGGGGTAATCAGCCCCAGCATTTT CASKIGGGNQPQHF